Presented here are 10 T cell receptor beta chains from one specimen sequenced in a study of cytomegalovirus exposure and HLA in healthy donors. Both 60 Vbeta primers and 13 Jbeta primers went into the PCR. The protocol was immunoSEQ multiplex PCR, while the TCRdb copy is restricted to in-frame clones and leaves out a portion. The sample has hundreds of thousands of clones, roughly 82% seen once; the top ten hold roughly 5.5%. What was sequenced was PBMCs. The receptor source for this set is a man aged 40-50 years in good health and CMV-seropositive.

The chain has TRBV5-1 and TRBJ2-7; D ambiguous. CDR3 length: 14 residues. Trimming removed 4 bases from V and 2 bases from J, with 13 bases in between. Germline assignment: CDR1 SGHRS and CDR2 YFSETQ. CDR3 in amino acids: CASSPTEFPYEQYV. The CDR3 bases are TGCGCCAGCAGCCCCACGGAGTTCCCCTACGAGCAGTACGTC.

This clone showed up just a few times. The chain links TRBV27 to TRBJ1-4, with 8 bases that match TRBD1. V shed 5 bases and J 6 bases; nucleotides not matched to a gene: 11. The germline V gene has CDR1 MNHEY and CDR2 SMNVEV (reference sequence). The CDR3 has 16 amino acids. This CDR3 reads CASSPYLRGLDEKLFF. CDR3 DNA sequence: TGTGCCAGCAGTCCCTACCTCAGGGGGCTTGATGAAAAACTGTTTTTT.

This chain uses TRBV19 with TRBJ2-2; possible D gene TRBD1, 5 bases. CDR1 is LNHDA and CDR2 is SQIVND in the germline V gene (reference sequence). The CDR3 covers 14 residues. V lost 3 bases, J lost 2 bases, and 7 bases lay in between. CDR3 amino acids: CASSIQGNTGELFF. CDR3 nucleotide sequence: TGTGCCAGTAGTATTCAGGGTAACACCGGGGAGCTGTTTTTT. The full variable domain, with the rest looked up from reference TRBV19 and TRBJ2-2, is DGGITQSPKYLFRKEGQNVTLSCEQNLNHDAMYWYRQDPGQGLRLIYYSQIVNDFQKGDIAEGYSVSREKKESFPLTVTSAQKNPTAFYLCASSIQGNTGELFFGEGSRLTVL.

Here the CDR3 reads CASTRLAENTGELFF. CDR3 in DNA: TGCGCCAGCACGAGACTAGCGGAGAACACCGGGGAGCTGTTTTTT. This chain connects TRBV10-2 to TRBJ2-2; 9 positions match TRBD2. Germline trimming cut 7 bases from V and 1 base from J; bases unmatched to any gene: 4. Looked up from germline, CDR1 is WSHSY and CDR2 is SAAADI. This CDR3 is built from 15 residues.

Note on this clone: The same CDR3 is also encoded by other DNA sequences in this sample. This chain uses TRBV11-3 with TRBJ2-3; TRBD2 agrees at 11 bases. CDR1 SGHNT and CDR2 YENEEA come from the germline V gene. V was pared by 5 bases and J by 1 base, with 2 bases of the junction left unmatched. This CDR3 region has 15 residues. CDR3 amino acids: CASSPGLAGTDTQYF. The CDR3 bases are TGTGCCAGCAGCCCGGGACTAGCGGGCACAGATACGCAGTATTTT. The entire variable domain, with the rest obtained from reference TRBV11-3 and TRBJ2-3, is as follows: EAGVVQSPRYKIIEKKQPVAFWCNPISGHNTLYWYLQNLGQGPELLIRYENEEAVDDSQLPKDRFSAERLKGVDSTLKIQPAELGDSAVYLCASSPGLAGTDTQYFGPGTRLTVL.

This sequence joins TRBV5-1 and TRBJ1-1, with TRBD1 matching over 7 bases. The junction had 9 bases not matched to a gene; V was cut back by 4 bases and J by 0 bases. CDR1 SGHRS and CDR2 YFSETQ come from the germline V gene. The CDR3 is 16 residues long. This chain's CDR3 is CASSLQGGYLNTEAFF. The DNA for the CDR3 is TGCGCCAGCAGCCTGCAGGGGGGATATCTGAACACTGAAGCTTTCTTT. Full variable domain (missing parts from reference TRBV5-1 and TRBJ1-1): KAGVTQTPRYLIKTRGQQVTLSCSPISGHRSVSWYQQTPGQGLQFLFEYFSETQRNKGNFPGRFSGRQFSNSRSEMNVSTLELGDSALYLCASSLQGGYLNTEAFFGQGTRLTVV.

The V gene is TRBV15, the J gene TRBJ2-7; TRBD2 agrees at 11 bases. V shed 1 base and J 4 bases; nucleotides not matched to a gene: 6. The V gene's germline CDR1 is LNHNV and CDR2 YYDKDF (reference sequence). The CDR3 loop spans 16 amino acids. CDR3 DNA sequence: TGTGCCACCAGCAGAGTTCTAGCGGGGGGTTCTTACGAGCAGTACTTC. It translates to CATSRVLAGGSYEQYF.

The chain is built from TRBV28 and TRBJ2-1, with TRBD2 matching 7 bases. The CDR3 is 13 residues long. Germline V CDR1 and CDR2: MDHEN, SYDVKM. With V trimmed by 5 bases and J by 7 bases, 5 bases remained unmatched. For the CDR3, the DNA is TGTGCCAGCAGTGAACTAGCGCCGAATGAGCAGTTCTTC. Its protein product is CASSELAPNEQFF.

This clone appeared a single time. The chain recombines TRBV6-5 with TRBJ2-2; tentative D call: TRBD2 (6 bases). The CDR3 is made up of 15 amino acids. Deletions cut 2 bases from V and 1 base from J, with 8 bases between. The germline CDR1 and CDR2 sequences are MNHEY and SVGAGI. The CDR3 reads CASSYRGKNTGELFF. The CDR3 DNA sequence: TGTGCCAGCAGTTACCGGGGGAAGAACACCGGGGAGCTGTTTTTT.

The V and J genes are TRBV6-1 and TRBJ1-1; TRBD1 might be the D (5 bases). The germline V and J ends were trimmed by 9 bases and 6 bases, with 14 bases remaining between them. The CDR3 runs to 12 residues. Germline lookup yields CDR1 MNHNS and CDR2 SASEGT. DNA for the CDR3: TGTGCCAGTTCATGGGGGGGGGCTGAAGCTTTCTTT. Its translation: CASSWGGAEAFF.